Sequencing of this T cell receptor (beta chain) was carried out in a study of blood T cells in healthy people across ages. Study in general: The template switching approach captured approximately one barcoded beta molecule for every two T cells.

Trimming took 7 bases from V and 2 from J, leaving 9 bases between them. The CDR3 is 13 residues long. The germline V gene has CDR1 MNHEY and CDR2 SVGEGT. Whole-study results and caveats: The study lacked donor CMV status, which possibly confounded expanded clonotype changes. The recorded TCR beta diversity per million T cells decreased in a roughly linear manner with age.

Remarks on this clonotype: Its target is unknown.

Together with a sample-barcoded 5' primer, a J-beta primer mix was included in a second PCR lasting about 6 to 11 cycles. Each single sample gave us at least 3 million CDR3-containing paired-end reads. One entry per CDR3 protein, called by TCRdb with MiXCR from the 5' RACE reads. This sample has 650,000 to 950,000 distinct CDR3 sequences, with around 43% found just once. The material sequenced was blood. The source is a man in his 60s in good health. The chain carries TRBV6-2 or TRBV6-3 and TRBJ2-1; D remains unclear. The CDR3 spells CASTKLAYNEQFF. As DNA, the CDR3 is TGTGCCAGCACCAAGTTAGCCTACAATGAGCAGTTCTTC.